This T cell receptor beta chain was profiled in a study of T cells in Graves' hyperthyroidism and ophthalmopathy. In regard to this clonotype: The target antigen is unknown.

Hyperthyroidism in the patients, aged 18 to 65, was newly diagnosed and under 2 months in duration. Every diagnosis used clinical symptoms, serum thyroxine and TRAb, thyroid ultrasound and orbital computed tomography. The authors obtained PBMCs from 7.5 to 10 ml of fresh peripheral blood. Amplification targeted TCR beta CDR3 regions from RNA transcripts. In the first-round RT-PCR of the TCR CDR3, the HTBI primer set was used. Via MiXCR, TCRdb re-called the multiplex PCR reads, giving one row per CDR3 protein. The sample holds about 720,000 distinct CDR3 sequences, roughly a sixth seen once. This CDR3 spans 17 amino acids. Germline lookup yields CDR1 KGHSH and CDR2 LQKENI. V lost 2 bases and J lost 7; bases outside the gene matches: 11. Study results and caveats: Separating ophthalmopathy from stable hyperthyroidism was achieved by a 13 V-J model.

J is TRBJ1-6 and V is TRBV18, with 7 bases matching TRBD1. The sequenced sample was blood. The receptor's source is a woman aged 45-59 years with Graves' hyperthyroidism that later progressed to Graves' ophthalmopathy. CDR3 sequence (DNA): TGTGCCAGCTCACCAACAAGTCTGACAGGGTGGAATTCACCCCTCCACTTT. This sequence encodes CASSPTSLTGWNSPLHF.